This T cell receptor (beta chain) was captured by sequencing in a study of blood T cell repertoires in COVID-19. Study in general: Acute and convalescent COVID-19 specimens originated in the United States, Italy and Spain. T cells, B-cell-depleted T cells, or PBMCs supplied cDNA or gDNA.

In the authors' methods: The authors estimated nucleated cell counts from reference gene primer amplification. TCRdb's table, derived via immunoSEQ multiplex PCR, lists solely in-frame clones and lacks some. V, J and clone size derive from that table, while D and trimming were established from the DNA sequence. The sample includes around 120,000 clones, around 81% of them seen just once. The V end lost 5 bases, the J end lost 5 bases, and 15 bases lay between the germline ends. Germline CDR1 reads SGHTA; CDR2 reads FQGTGA. There are 14 residues in the CDR3. This sequence was found in a man between 65 and 85 years old with acute or convalescent COVID-19. This chain links TRBV7-3 with TRBJ1-2, with D possibly TRBD1 on 6 matching bases. Material for sequencing was peripheral blood. Written as DNA, the CDR3 is TGTGCCAGCAGCCCACAGGGAAGGGGGTATGGCTACACCTTC. It codes for CASSPQGRGYGYTF.